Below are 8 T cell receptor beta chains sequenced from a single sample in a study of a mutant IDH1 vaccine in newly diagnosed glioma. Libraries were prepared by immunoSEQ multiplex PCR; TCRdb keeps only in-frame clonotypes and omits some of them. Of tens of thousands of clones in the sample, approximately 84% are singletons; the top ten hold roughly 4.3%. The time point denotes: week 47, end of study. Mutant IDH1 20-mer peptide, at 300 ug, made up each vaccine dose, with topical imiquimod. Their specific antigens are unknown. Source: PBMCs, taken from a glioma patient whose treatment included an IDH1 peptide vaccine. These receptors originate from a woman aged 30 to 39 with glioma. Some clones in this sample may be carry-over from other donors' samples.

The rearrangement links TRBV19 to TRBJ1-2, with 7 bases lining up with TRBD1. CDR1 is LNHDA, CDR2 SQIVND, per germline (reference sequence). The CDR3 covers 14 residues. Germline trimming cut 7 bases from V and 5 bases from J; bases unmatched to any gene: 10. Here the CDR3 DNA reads TGTGCCAGTACCGGGACCGGGACAGAGTATGGCTACACCTTC. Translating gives CASTGTGTEYGYTF.

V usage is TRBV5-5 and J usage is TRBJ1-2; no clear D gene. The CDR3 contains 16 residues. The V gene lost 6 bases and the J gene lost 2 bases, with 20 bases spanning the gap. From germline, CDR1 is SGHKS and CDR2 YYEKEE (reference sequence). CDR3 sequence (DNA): TGTGCCAGCATGGCGGGATCCTATACCACCAACTATGGCTACACCTTC. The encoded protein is CASMAGSYTTNYGYTF.

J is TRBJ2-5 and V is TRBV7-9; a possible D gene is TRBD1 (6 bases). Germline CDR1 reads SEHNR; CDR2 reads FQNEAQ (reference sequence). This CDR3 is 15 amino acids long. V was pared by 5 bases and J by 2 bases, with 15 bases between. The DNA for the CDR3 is TGTGCCAGCAGCCCTCCTGACAGGACACAAGAGACCCAGTACTTC. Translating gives CASSPPDRTQETQYF.

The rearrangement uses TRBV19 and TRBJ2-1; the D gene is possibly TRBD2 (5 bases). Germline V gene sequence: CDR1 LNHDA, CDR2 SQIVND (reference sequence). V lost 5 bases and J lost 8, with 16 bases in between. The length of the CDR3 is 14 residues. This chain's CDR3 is CASSRRKLSDEQFF. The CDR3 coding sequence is TGTGCCAGTAGTCGCCGTAAGCTTAGCGATGAGCAGTTCTTC.

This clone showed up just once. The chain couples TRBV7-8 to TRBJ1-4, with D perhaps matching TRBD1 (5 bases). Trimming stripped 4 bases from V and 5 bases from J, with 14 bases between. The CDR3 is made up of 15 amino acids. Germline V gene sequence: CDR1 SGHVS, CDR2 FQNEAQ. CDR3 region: CASSYSGTGNEKLFF. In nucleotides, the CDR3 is TGTGCCAGCAGCTACTCCGGGACGGGGAATGAAAAACTGTTTTTT.

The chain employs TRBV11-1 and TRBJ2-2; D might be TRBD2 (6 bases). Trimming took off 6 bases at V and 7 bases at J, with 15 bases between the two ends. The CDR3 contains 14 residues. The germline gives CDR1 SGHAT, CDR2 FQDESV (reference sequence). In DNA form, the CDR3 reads TGTGCCAGCAGACCGACGGGGGAGTTCGGGGAGCTGTTTTTT. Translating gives CASRPTGEFGELFF.

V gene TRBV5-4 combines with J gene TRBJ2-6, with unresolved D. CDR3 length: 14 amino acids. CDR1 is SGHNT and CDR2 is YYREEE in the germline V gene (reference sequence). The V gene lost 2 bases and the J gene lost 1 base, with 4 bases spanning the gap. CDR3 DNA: TGTGCCAGCAGCTTAGAATCTGGGGCCAACGTCCTGACTTTC. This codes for CASSLESGANVLTF.

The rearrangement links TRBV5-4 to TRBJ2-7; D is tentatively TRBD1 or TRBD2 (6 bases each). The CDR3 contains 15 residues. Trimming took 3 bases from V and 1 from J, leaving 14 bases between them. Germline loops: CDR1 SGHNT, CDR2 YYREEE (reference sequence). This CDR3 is CASSYAGAGSYEQYF. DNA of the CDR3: TGTGCCAGCAGCTACGCAGGGGCGGGATCCTACGAGCAGTACTTC.